The clone carrying this TCR beta chain was counted only a few times. This PCR relied on a set of 60 Vbeta primers and 13 Jbeta primers. Libraries were prepared by immunoSEQ multiplex PCR; TCRdb keeps only in-frame clonotypes and omits some of them. The sample lists 130,000 or so clones, approximately 82% occurring once. These data originate in a study of cytomegalovirus exposure and HLA in healthy donors. The CDR3 spans 15 residues. Unmatched junction bases numbered 12, after V lost 4 bases and J lost 11 bases. Germline CDR1 reads SGHNT; CDR2 reads YYREEE (reference sequence). The sequenced sample consisted of PBMCs. V is TRBV5-4 and J is TRBJ2-7, with TRBD2 identical over 13 bases. The source is a woman aged 40 to 50 in good health and CMV-seronegative. The CDR3 sequence: CASSTETSGGKGEYF. CDR3 nucleotides: TGTGCCAGCAGCACCGAGACTAGCGGGGGGAAAGGGGAGTACTTC.